This T cell receptor (beta chain) originates from a study of cytomegalovirus exposure and HLA in healthy donors. Unmatched junction bases numbered 12, after V lost 5 bases and J lost 4 bases. Looked up from germline, CDR1 is SGHRS and CDR2 is YFSETQ. The CDR3 length is 16 residues. General study results and limits: Most observed TCR sequences were rare, whereas some public TCRs were detected in many donors. The productive fraction for most TCR beta V segments was about 87% or about 30% in an earlier analysis. In a later analysis, TCR beta V- and J-gene trimming showed a link to a missense DCLRE1C variant.

Researchers ran the PCR with 60 Vbeta and 13 Jbeta primers. Sequencing was performed with immunoSEQ multiplex PCR; in TCRdb, only in-frame clones are kept and a portion is missing. Here the sample table reports roughly 77,000 clones. As concerns this clone: The antigen is unknown.

The V call is TRBV5-1, the J call TRBJ2-5; 9 bases are a match to TRBD1. This receptor was identified in a man aged 25-45 years in good health and CMV-seronegative. Material for sequencing was PBMCs. CDR3 sequence (DNA): TGCGCCAGCAGAAGAGGGGAGACAGGGGGGATAGAGACCCAGTACTTC. Protein product: CASRRGETGGIETQYF. Together with reference TRBV5-1 and TRBJ2-5, the CDR3 gives the full variable domain: KAGVTQTPRYLIKTRGQQVTLSCSPISGHRSVSWYQQTPGQGLQFLFEYFSETQRNKGNFPGRFSGRQFSNSRSEMNVSTLELGDSALYLCASRRGETGGIETQYFGPGTRLLVL.